This TCR beta chain was sequenced for a study of T cells of healthy individuals. TCRdb processed the 5' RACE reads anew with MiXCR; each CDR3 protein has one entry. The sample records tens of thousands of distinct CDR3 sequences, 15% to 20% being singletons. Germline CDR1 reads SQVTM; CDR2 reads ANQGSEA. V lost 4 bases to trimming and J lost 1 base, with 13 bases between them. This CDR3 comprises 14 residues. This chain uses TRBV29-1 with TRBJ2-5; D is ambiguous. The source of this sequence is a human donor in good health. CDR3 residues: CSVAGRVTQETQYF. The CDR3 DNA is TGCAGCGTTGCGGGCAGAGTCACCCAAGAGACCCAGTACTTC.